The 10 T cell receptor beta chains given below trace back to one sample, sequenced in a study of shared clonotypes between healthy human individuals. The table came from immunoSEQ multiplex PCR; TCRdb's copy has only in-frame clones and leaves some out. The table lists fewer than 1.4 million clones, roughly 74% of them singletons, with roughly 0.65% in the top ten. The sample taken for sequencing was memory CD4+ T cells from PBMCs. Subset meaning: CD45RA-negative fraction. The receptors were gathered from a man between 18 and 35 years old in good health. Some clones in this sample may be carry-over from other donors' samples.

V is TRBV7-2 and J is TRBJ2-3; 9 bases are a match to TRBD2. Losses at the gene ends were 6 bases for V and 4 bases for J; bases not matched to a gene: 8. The CDR3 contains 15 residues. The germline V gene encodes CDR1 SGHTA and CDR2 FQGNSA. The CDR3 DNA is TGTGCCAGCAGACTGGCTGGCGGGAGGGCAGATACGCAGTATTTT. Protein: CASRLAGGRADTQYF.

On this clone itself: The identical CDR3 is also encoded by other nucleotide sequences in the sample. The chain recombines TRBV20-1 with TRBJ2-5; D might be TRBD1 (5 bases). The germline gives CDR1 DFQATT, CDR2 SNEGSKA (reference sequence). CDR3 length: 10 residues. Trimming took 8 bases from V and 2 from J, leaving 6 bases between them. CDR3 sequence (DNA): TGCAGTACAGGACAAGAGACCCAGTACTTC. It yields the protein CSTGQETQYF.

The chain joins TRBV5-1 to TRBJ1-1; D is unresolved. The V end was cut by 2 bases, the J end by 7 bases, with 9 bases between. The CDR3 covers 12 residues. Germline CDR1 SGHRS, CDR2 YFSETQ. CDR3 coding DNA: TGCGCCAGCAGCTTAGGCCCGCTTGAAGCTTTCTTT. Translated, it gives CASSLGPLEAFF.

The J gene is TRBJ1-1, the V gene TRBV4-2, with D hard to call. The germline CDR1 and CDR2 sequences are LGHNA and YNFKEQ. CDR3 length: 17 amino acids. Trimming shortened V by 0 bases and J by 1 base, and 15 bases separated the two germline ends. The DNA of the CDR3 is TGTGCCAGCAGCCAAGATTCGGGGTTAACGTGGAACACTGAAGCTTTCTTT. It is translated as CASSQDSGLTWNTEAFF.

In DNA, the CDR3 is TGTGCCAGCAGTTTGTATCCTAGCGGGGGCACAGATACGCAGTATTTT. This sequence encodes CASSLYPSGGTDTQYF. This chain connects TRBV27 to TRBJ2-3; TRBD2 agrees at 9 bases. The CDR3 loop spans 16 amino acids. Germline V lookup: CDR1 MNHEY, CDR2 SMNVEV (reference sequence). V lost 3 bases to trimming and J lost 1 base; unmatched junction nucleotides: 5.

The rearrangement joins TRBV10-3 to TRBJ2-3; 11 bases line up with TRBD2. CDR3 length equals 16 residues. V lost 6 bases to trimming and J lost 7 bases; unmatched junction nucleotides: 12. CDR1 and CDR2 (germline): ENHRY, SYGVKD. CDR3 DNA sequence: TGTGCCATCAGAAATACTAGCGGGAGTCGCCTAAATACGCAGTATTTT. Protein: CAIRNTSGSRLNTQYF.

This clone was counted only a few times. The sample holds other DNA sequences that translate to the same CDR3. The chain is built from TRBV11-2 and TRBJ2-1; 10 nucleotides match TRBD2. The CDR3 runs to 16 residues. V trimming: 5 bases; J trimming: 3 bases; junction bases outside the gene matches: 7. CDR1 and CDR2 from the germline V gene are SGHAT and FQNNGV. Written as DNA, the CDR3 is TGTGCCAGCAGCGCGCGACTAGCGGGCATCTACAATGAGCAGTTCTTC. As protein: CASSARLAGIYNEQFF.

Regarding this clone: Other DNA sequences in this specimen translate into the identical CDR3. The rearrangement joins TRBV5-6 to TRBJ2-1, with 11 positions matching TRBD2. CDR1 and CDR2 from the germline V gene are SGHDT and YYEEEE. The CDR3 totals 16 residues. Trimming took 2 bases from V and 3 from J; bases not matched to a gene: 4. The CDR3 DNA follows: TGTGCCAGCAGCTTCCTAGCGGGGGGATTCTACAATGAGCAGTTCTTC. Amino acids: CASSFLAGGFYNEQFF.

The chain uses TRBV29-1 and TRBJ2-3, with a weak D call TRBD1 (5 bases). The V and J ends lost 3 bases and 4 bases respectively, with 8 bases between them. Germline V gene sequence: CDR1 SQVTM, CDR2 ANQGSEA. The CDR3 is made up of 12 amino acids. In DNA, the CDR3 is TGCAGCGTTGACAGGGCCGCAGATACGCAGTATTTT. Encoded protein: CSVDRAADTQYF.

V gene TRBV7-2 combines with J gene TRBJ2-1, with 7 bases matching TRBD2. Germline V CDR1 and CDR2: SGHTA, FQGNSA. V lost 2 bases and J lost 4; bases outside the gene matches: 14. This CDR3 is built from 18 residues. The chain's CDR3 is CASSLKRRETGGYNEQFF. The CDR3 bases are TGTGCCAGCAGCTTAAAACGCAGGGAAACGGGGGGATACAATGAGCAGTTCTTC. The variable domain in full, completed from reference TRBV7-2 and TRBJ2-1, reads GAGVSQSPSNKVTEKGKDVELRCDPISGHTALYWYRQSLGQGLEFLIYFQGNSAPDKSGLPSDRFSAERTGGSVSTLTIQRTQQEDSAVYLCASSLKRRETGGYNEQFFGPGTRLTVL.